The clone carrying this TCR beta chain was recorded at least ten times. Time point here: patch test 1, 2 weeks after DPC sensitization. Treatment denoted: therapeutic diphenylcyclopropenone sensitization with weekly scalp DPC. The library gave individual cDNA molecules unique molecular identifiers. MiXCR was run by TCRdb on the RACE reads, yielding one entry per CDR3 protein. The table includes about 380,000 distinct CDR3 sequences, 4.8% detected once. The sample is drawn from a study of human T cells and chemical hapten exposure. Germline CDR1 is SGDLS and CDR2 is YYNGEE. This CDR3 has 16 amino acids. The J segment lost 7 bases and the V segment lost 0 bases, leaving 7 bases of the junction unmatched.

Sample: whole blood, taken in connection with sensitization to the hapten diphenylcyclopropenone (DPC). This receptor was obtained from a woman between 45 and 60 years old with alopecia areata. Some clones in this sample may be carry-over from other donors' samples. This chain connects TRBV9 to TRBJ1-6, with 7 bases aligning to TRBD1. The CDR3, as DNA: TGTGCCAGCAGCGTAGATCTGGACAGGCAGAATTCACCCCTCCACTTT. Translating gives CASSVDLDRQNSPLHF.